The rows below give T cell receptor beta chains drawn from one sample of a study of blood T cells in healthy people across ages. TCRdb itself ran the 5' RACE reads through MiXCR, one entry per CDR3 protein. The sample includes 1.4 million or so distinct CDR3 sequences, approximately 43% of them seen just once. Sequenced sample: blood. These receptors originate from a woman between 18 and 29 years old in good health. The CDR3 runs from the conserved cysteine through the conserved F or W. The order of the fields is D gene, V gene, CDR3 length, clone size, J gene, CDR3 DNA, CDR3 protein. A D gene is named only where the DNA matches it firmly. Clone size, where shown, is once, few, many, or a class for clones that have expanded.

>NA|TRBV7-9|15|few|TRBJ2-1
TGTGCCAGCAGCCCAGGTCGAGCGAACTACAATGAGCAGTTCTTC
CASSPGRANYNEQFF
>NA|TRBV20-1|15|NA|TRBJ1-2
TGCAGTGCTAGAGATGCCCCCAGGGGAAACTATGGCTACACCTTC
CSARDAPRGNYGYTF
>NA|TRBV14|16|NA|TRBJ1-1
TGTGCCAGCAGCCAAGATGGTTGGGGGTCGGACACTGAAGCTTTCTTT
CASSQDGWGSDTEAFF
>NA|TRBV9|16|few|TRBJ2-3
TGTGCCAGCAGCGTCAGAAAACGGCGGGAAGGGGATACGCAGTATTTT
CASSVRKRREGDTQYF
>TRBD2|TRBV2|11|few|TRBJ2-1
TGTGCCAGTCGAACTAGCGATGAGCAGTTCTTC
CASRTSDEQFF
>NA|TRBV7-2|18|NA|TRBJ1-5
TGTGCCAGCAGCTTTTTTAGGGGAGGAATAAGTAGCAATCAGCCCCAGCATTTT
CASSFFRGGISSNQPQHF
>NA|TRBV28|15|few|TRBJ2-1
TGTGCCAGCAGTTCGGAGGACACCGGATACAATGAGCAGTTCTTC
CASSSEDTGYNEQFF
>NA|TRBV2|12|NA|TRBJ2-7
TGTGCCAGCAGCGGACTGGCGAGGAAGCAGTACTTC
CASSGLARKQYF
>NA|TRBV12-3/TRBV12-4|16|few|TRBJ1-5
TGTGCCAGCAGTTTAGGACGGGGTCGGGGCAATCAGCCCCAGCATTTT
CASSLGRGRGNQPQHF
>NA|TRBV11-2|14|few|TRBJ2-1
TGTGCCAGCAGCTTAGAAGTGGCGGTCGGTGAGCAGTTCTTC
CASSLEVAVGEQFF
>TRBD2|TRBV10-3|14|once|TRBJ2-7
TGTGCCATCAGGACTAGCGACACCTACAATGAGCAGTACTTC
CAIRTSDTYNEQYF
>NA|TRBV7-9|11|NA|TRBJ1-1
TGTGCCAGCAGCTCACAGACCCGAGCTTTCTTT
CASSSQTRAFF
>NA|TRBV9|11|NA|TRBJ2-5
TGTGCCAGCAGCAAAGACGGGACCCAGTACTTC
CASSKDGTQYF
>NA|TRBV7-2|13|NA|TRBJ1-2
TGTGCCAGCAGGGGGCGGCTTAACTATGGCTACACCTTC
CASRGRLNYGYTF